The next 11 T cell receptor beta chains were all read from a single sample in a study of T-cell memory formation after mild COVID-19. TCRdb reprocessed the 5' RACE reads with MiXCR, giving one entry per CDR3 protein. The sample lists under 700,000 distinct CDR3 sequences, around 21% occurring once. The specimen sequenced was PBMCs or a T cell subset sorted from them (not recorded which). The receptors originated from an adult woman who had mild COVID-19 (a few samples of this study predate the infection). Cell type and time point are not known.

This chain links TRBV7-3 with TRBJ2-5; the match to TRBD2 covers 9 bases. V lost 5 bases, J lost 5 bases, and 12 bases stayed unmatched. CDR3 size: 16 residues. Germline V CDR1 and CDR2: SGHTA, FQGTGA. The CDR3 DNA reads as TGTGCCAGCAGCCCCTCGGGCGGGGGGGCTTTGGAGACCCAGTACTTC. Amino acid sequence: CASSPSGGGALETQYF.

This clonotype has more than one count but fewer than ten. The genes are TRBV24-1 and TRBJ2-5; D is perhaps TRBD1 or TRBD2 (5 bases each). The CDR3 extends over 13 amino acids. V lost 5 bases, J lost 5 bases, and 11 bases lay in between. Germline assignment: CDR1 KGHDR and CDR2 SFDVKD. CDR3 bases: TGTGCCACCAGTGGGGGGAAAGGGGAGACCCAGTACTTC. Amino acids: CATSGGKGETQYF.

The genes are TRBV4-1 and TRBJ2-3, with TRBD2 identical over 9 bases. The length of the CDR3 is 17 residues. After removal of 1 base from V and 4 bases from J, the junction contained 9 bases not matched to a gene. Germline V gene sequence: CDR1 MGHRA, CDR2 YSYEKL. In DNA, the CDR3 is TGCGCCAGCAGCCAAGGTCCGCTAGCGGGGCGATCAGATACGCAGTATTTT. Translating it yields CASSQGPLAGRSDTQYF.

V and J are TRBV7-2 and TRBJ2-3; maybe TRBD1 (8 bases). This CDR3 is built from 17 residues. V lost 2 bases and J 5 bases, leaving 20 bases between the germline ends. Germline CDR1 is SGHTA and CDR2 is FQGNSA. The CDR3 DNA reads TGTGCCAGCAGCTTATTCGGGTCTCACAGGGGGGGAGATACGCAGTATTTT. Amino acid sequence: CASSLFGSHRGGDTQYF.

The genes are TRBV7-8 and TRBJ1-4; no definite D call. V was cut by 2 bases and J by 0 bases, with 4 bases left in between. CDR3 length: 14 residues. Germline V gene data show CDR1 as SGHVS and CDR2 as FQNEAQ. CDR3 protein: CASSLTATNEKLFF. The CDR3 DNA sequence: TGTGCCAGCAGCTTAACCGCAACTAATGAAAAACTGTTTTTT.

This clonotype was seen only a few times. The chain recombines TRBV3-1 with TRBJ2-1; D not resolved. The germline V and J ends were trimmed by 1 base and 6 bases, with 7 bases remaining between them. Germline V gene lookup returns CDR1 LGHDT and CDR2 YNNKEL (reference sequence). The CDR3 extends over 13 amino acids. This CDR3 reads CASSQGLFNEQFF. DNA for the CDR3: TGTGCCAGCAGCCAAGGCTTATTCAATGAGCAGTTCTTC.

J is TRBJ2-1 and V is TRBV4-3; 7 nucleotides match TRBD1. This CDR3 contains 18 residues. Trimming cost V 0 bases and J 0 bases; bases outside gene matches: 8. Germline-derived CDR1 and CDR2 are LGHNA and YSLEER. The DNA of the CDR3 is TGCGCCAGCAGCCAAGAATCGATTAGGGACAGCTCCTACAATGAGCAGTTCTTC. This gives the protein CASSQESIRDSSYNEQFF.

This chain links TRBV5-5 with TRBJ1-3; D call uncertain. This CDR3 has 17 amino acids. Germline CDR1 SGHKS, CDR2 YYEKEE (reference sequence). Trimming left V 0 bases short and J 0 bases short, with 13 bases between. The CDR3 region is CASSLAAALSSGNTIYF. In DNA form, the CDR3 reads TGTGCCAGCAGCTTGGCCGCAGCTTTAAGCTCTGGAAACACCATATATTTT.

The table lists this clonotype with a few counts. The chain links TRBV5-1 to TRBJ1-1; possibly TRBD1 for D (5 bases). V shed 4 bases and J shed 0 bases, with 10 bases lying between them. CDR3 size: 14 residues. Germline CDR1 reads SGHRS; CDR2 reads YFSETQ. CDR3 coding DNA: TGCGCCAGCAGCGTCTCAGGGATGAACACTGAAGCTTTCTTT. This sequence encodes CASSVSGMNTEAFF.

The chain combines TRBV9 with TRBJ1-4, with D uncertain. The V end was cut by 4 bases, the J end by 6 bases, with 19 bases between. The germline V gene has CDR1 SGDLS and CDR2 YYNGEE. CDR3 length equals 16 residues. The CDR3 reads CASSPDGRFRDEKLFF. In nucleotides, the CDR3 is TGTGCCAGCAGCCCAGATGGGCGGTTTCGCGATGAAAAACTGTTTTTT.

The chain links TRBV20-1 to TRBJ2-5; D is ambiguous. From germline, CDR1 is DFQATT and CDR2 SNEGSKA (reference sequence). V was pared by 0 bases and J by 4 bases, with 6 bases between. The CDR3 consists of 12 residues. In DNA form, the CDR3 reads TGCAGTGCTAGAGAGGAAGGAGAGACCCAGTACTTC. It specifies CSAREEGETQYF.